These T cell receptor beta chains were read from a single sample in a study of cytomegalovirus exposure and HLA in healthy donors. Clones were sequenced by immunoSEQ multiplex PCR, and TCRdb holds only the in-frame ones, with some missing. The sample carries about 180,000 clones, around 80% recorded once. Sequences were obtained from PBMCs. The receptors originated from a man aged 40-55 years in good health and CMV-seronegative. Each CDR3 is given with its conserved first and last residue. Clone sizes are given selectively: once, few, many, or a class where the clone is expanded.

>NA|TRBV7-8|TRBJ1-2
CASSLDGMMGYTF
>NA|TRBV19|TRBJ2-7
CASSLSQSRASFYEQYF
>few|TRBV30|TRBJ2-3
CAWSVRRADTQYF
>NA|TRBV18|TRBJ2-3
CASSPQASGSGTDTQYF
>few|TRBV11-2|TRBJ1-1
CASSLTNAEAFF
>once|TRBV18|TRBJ2-7
CASSPPAGDEQYF
>NA|TRBV4-3|TRBJ2-3
CASSQGPSGAQYF
>NA|TRBV15|TRBJ1-5
CATSRDRGNQPQHF
>NA|TRBV19|TRBJ1-1
CASSTVAGRLNTEAFF
>NA|TRBV7-2|TRBJ1-2
CASSLIGGNRGYTF
>NA|TRBV5-1|TRBJ2-7
CASSLDNRGIYYEQYF
>NA|TRBV6-1|TRBJ2-2
CASSEAAGGGTGELFF
>NA|TRBV5-5|TRBJ1-4
CASSLDRGPEKLFF
>NA|TRBV11-2|TRBJ1-6
CASSLDLPQNSPLHF
>NA|TRBV19|TRBJ2-2
CASSIGSTGELFF
>NA|TRBV5-1|TRBJ2-5
CASSYSGDQETQYF
>NA|TRBV7-2|TRBJ2-3
CASSLGTVVADTQYF
>NA|TRBV7-9|TRBJ2-3
CASREGLTDTQYF
>NA|TRBV11-2|TRBJ1-6
CASSLGQVLPLHF
>NA|TRBV7-6|TRBJ2-2
CASSLAPAGGNTGELFF
>NA|TRBV25-1|TRBJ1-2
CASSETNRNYGYTF
>NA|TRBV7-6|TRBJ1-6
CASSWDRGLGNSPLHF
>NA|TRBV19|TRBJ1-2
CASEFDRHYGYTF
>NA|TRBV10-2|TRBJ2-3
CASSESTPRERIDTQYF
>few|TRBV19|TRBJ1-4
CASRGPNEKLFF
>NA|TRBV5-1|TRBJ1-2
CASSTGQRNGYTF
>few|TRBV11-2|TRBJ2-1
CASSLTGSSYNEQFF
>NA|TRBV6-5|TRBJ1-2
CASSLREDYGYTF
>few|TRBV6-1|TRBJ2-1
CASSEWGGGSGSYNEQFF
>once|TRBV19|TRBJ2-7
CASSIVDRVGEQYF
>NA|TRBV5-1|TRBJ1-1
CASSLRQENTEAFF
>few|TRBV19|TRBJ1-5
CASSLGQGAYQPQHF
>NA|TRBV5-1|TRBJ1-6
CASSLKAQGRGVSPLHF
>NA|TRBV7-9|TRBJ2-3
CASSSRRGGDTQYF
>NA|TRBV4-1|TRBJ1-5
CASSQDPEDLRPQHF
>NA|TRBV30|TRBJ2-7
CAWNGIRRTGVGEQYF
>NA|TRBV2|TRBJ2-5
CASVEGTSGQETQYF
>few|TRBV11-2|TRBJ2-6
CASSRPGSGANVLTF
>NA|TRBV9|TRBJ2-5
CASSPEGAGWIETQYF
>NA|TRBV10-3|TRBJ2-7
CAISPEQGAREQYF
>NA|TRBV29-1|TRBJ2-2
CSVEGTVSNTGELFF
>NA|TRBV7-2|TRBJ2-5
CASGIALQETQYF
>NA|TRBV4-3|TRBJ1-5
CASSDNSHSNQPQHF
>NA|TRBV2|TRBJ2-7
CASWGQGSRQYF
>NA|TRBV25-1|TRBJ2-7
CASSDPTRDYEQYF
>NA|TRBV5-4|TRBJ2-7
CASSLGQGLWQYF
>NA|TRBV6-1|TRBJ1-1
CASSESFMDNSFF
>NA|TRBV5-1|TRBJ2-2
CASRRRTGGVPGELFF
>NA|TRBV10-3|TRBJ2-1
CAISEASGRGEQFF
>NA|TRBV5-1|TRBJ2-4
CASSLGGTSVENIQYF
>once|TRBV27|TRBJ1-5
CARWTGVSNQPQHF
>NA|TRBV9|TRBJ1-2
CASSDRTGNYGYTF
>NA|TRBV11-2|TRBJ2-7
CATSDGTSGGEPETEQYF
>NA|TRBV27|NA
CATGTSGYEQYF
>NA|TRBV5-1|TRBJ2-3
CASSPKTSGVLTSTDTQYF
>NA|TRBV29-1|TRBJ1-1
CSVETGQNTEAFF